These 25 T cell receptor beta chains came from one sample sequenced in a study of shared clonotypes between healthy human individuals. Sequencing was performed with immunoSEQ multiplex PCR; in TCRdb, only in-frame clones are kept and a portion is missing. The sample records millions of clones, roughly 94% being singletons. Terminally differentiated effector memory CD45RA+ cells were excluded by CCR7 positive selection of CD45RO-negative cells. The sequencing sample was made of naive CD8+ T cells sorted from blood. Every receptor here comes from a man between 18 and 29 years old in good health.

The chain carries TRBV27 and TRBJ1-4; tentative D call: TRBD1 (6 bases). CDR1 and CDR2 from the germline V gene are MNHEY and SMNVEV (reference sequence). With 5 bases removed from V and 6 bases from J, the gap between germline ends came to 16 bases. There are 15 residues in the CDR3. CDR3 sequence (DNA): TGTGCCAGCAGTGACCCAAGGGGGGGCCATGAAAAACTGTTTTTT. This sequence encodes CASSDPRGGHEKLFF.

For this clone: With a much larger clone just one base away, this may be a read error. The same CDR3 is also encoded by other DNA sequences in this sample. The J gene is TRBJ2-7, the V gene TRBV28, with 7 bases matching TRBD1. V trimming: 3 bases; J trimming: 2 bases; junction bases outside the gene matches: 1. CDR1 is MDHEN, CDR2 SYDVKM, per germline. The CDR3 is 13 residues long. The CDR3 DNA follows: TGTGCCAGCAGTTTCCAGGGGGCCTACGAGCAGTACTTC. This sequence encodes CASSFQGAYEQYF.

The V and J genes are TRBV29-1 and TRBJ1-2; 7 nucleotides match TRBD1. V shed 6 bases, J shed 4 bases, and the junction held 11 bases outside the gene matches. CDR1 and CDR2 (germline): SQVTM, ANQGSEA. The CDR3 totals 14 residues. CDR3 nucleotides: TGCAGCGTGGCTGGGACAGCTCTAGGCTATGGCTACACCTTC. Its translation is CSVAGTALGYGYTF.

The chain employs TRBV30 and TRBJ1-1; D gene unclear. V lost 0 bases to trimming and J lost 0 bases, with 14 bases between them. Germline loops: CDR1 GTSNPN, CDR2 SVGIG (reference sequence). CDR3 length: 16 residues. CDR3 in DNA: TGTGCCTGGAGTGTAGGAATGGGCAGCATGAACACTGAAGCTTTCTTT. This codes for CAWSVGMGSMNTEAFF.

This rearrangement joins TRBV6-1 to TRBJ1-1, with 7 bases matching TRBD1. The germline V gene encodes CDR1 MNHNS and CDR2 SASEGT. V dropped 0 bases and J dropped 5; count of bases not matched to a gene: 3. The CDR3 runs 14 residues. The CDR3 DNA sequence: TGTGCCAGCAGTGAAGCTTACAGGGGAACTGAAGCTTTCTTT. It yields the protein CASSEAYRGTEAFF.

In this sample, this clone turned up once. Other DNA sequences from this sample encode an identical CDR3 as well. The chain is built from TRBV6-5 and TRBJ2-5; 14 positions agree with TRBD2. There are 15 residues in the CDR3. Germline CDR1 is MNHEY and CDR2 is SVGAGI. J lost 5 bases, V lost 5 bases, and 4 bases had no gene match. In DNA, the CDR3 is TGTGCCAGCAGTGTGACTAGCGGGGGGGGTGAGACCCAGTACTTC. Protein product: CASSVTSGGGETQYF.

Details on this clone: Other DNA variants within this sample encode the same CDR3. V and J are TRBV4-3 and TRBJ2-6; D remains unclear. The CDR3 loop spans 17 amino acids. Trimming took off 0 bases at V and 0 bases at J, with 9 bases between the two ends. Germline V lookup: CDR1 LGHNA, CDR2 YSLEER. The CDR3 here is CASSQDRIISGANVLTF. The CDR3 DNA follows: TGCGCCAGCAGCCAAGACCGGATAATCTCTGGGGCCAACGTCCTGACTTTC.

The V call is TRBV28, the J call TRBJ2-3; tentatively, D is TRBD1 (5 bases). CDR3 length equals 14 residues. Trimming left V 5 bases short and J 0 bases short, with 9 bases between. CDR1 is MDHEN, CDR2 SYDVKM, per germline. The DNA of the CDR3 is TGTGCCAGCAGTGCCAACAGGAGCACAGATACGCAGTATTTT. Residues: CASSANRSTDTQYF.

The V and J genes are TRBV27 and TRBJ1-4; TRBD1 is a possible D gene (5 bases). Germline-derived CDR1 and CDR2 are MNHEY and SMNVEV (reference sequence). V was trimmed by 2 bases and J by 7 bases, leaving 11 bases between them. This CDR3 has 14 amino acids. In DNA, the CDR3 is TGTGCCAGCAGTTTAGGGACTAAAGGTGAAAAACTGTTTTTT. The encoded protein is CASSLGTKGEKLFF.

The V gene is TRBV7-2, the J gene TRBJ2-5, with TRBD1 matching over 9 bases. The germline gives CDR1 SGHTA, CDR2 FQGNSA. Unmatched junction bases numbered 7, after V lost 4 bases and J lost 1 base. The CDR3 has 16 residues. The DNA of the CDR3 is TGTGCCAGCAGCTCCGACCGGGACAGGGCCCAAGAGACCCAGTACTTC. Translating gives CASSSDRDRAQETQYF.

The V and J genes are TRBV27 and TRBJ2-7; D may correspond to TRBD1 or TRBD2 (6 bases each). The CDR3 covers 14 residues. Germline CDR1 is MNHEY and CDR2 is SMNVEV (reference sequence). V lost 7 bases and J lost 5, with 18 bases in between. CDR3: CASTPTWGAHEQYF. The CDR3 DNA is TGTGCCAGCACTCCGACGTGGGGGGCCCACGAGCAGTACTTC.

J is TRBJ1-4 and V is TRBV19; TRBD1 might be the D (5 bases). The length of the CDR3 is 13 residues. Trimming took off 5 bases at V and 7 bases at J, with 11 bases between the two ends. The germline gives CDR1 LNHDA, CDR2 SQIVND (reference sequence). The DNA for the CDR3 is TGTGCCAGTAGTTCAGGGATGACTGAAAAACTGTTTTTT. Protein: CASSSGMTEKLFF. Complete variable domain (other parts from reference TRBV19 and TRBJ1-4): DGGITQSPKYLFRKEGQNVTLSCEQNLNHDAMYWYRQDPGQGLRLIYYSQIVNDFQKGDIAEGYSVSREKKESFPLTVTSAQKNPTAFYLCASSSGMTEKLFFGSGTQLSVL.

V usage is TRBV27 and J usage is TRBJ2-7; perhaps TRBD1 as D (5 bases). There are 16 residues in the CDR3. Germline V gene data show CDR1 as MNHEY and CDR2 as SMNVEV (reference sequence). V was clipped by 2 bases and J by 3 bases, with 17 bases between them. CDR3 coding DNA: TGTGCCAGCAGTTTAAAGGATGGGGCAGGAGTCTACGAGCAGTACTTC. Translated, it gives CASSLKDGAGVYEQYF.

CDR3 protein: CASSVAGSGSTDTQYF. CDR3 nucleotides: TGTGCCAGCAGCGTAGCTGGGTCAGGGAGCACAGATACGCAGTATTTT. The chain combines TRBV9 with TRBJ2-3, with D maybe TRBD1 (5 bases). Deletions cut 0 bases from V and 0 bases from J, with 11 bases between. CDR1 and CDR2 from the germline V gene are SGDLS and YYNGEE. This CDR3 region has 16 residues.

Worth noting for this clone: The junction differs from germline at one of its ends, possibly a read error. The V gene is TRBV29-1, the J gene TRBJ2-1; D gene uncertain. CDR3 length equals 10 residues. Germline assignment: CDR1 SQVTM and CDR2 ANQGSEA. The CDR3 DNA is TGCAGCGTCGAAGTGTGGCAGCAGTTCTTC. It translates to CSVEVWQQFF.

The CDR3 DNA follows: TGTGCCAGCAGCTTAGCGGCGGGAGATGGCTACACCTTC. Amino acid sequence: CASSLAAGDGYTF. The chain has TRBV7-9 and TRBJ1-2; D gene ambiguous. Germline values: CDR1 SEHNR, CDR2 FQNEAQ (reference sequence). CDR3 length: 13 amino acids. Trimming removed 0 bases from V and 6 bases from J, with 8 bases in between.

The chain recombines TRBV2 with TRBJ1-1; D gene unclear. Germline V CDR1 and CDR2: SNHLY, FYNNEI. The CDR3 is made up of 16 amino acids. The V and J ends lost 2 bases and 1 base respectively, with 14 bases between them. The CDR3 loop reads CASSELHLGKNTEAFF. The CDR3 region has the DNA TGTGCCAGCAGTGAACTTCATCTGGGGAAGAACACTGAAGCTTTCTTT. Combining the CDR3 with reference TRBV2 and TRBJ1-1 gives the whole variable domain EPEVTQTPSHQVTQMGQEVILRCVPISNHLYFYWYRQILGQKVEFLVSFYNNEISEKSEIFDDQFSVERPDGSNFTLKIRSTKLEDSAMYFCASSELHLGKNTEAFFGQGTRLTVV.

This chain connects TRBV28 to TRBJ1-5, with 7 nucleotides matching TRBD1. Trimming removed 6 bases from V and 7 bases from J; junction bases left unmatched: 9. From germline, CDR1 is MDHEN and CDR2 SYDVKM. The CDR3 contains 14 residues. CDR3 region: CASSSGGLGQPQHF. CDR3 DNA: TGTGCCAGCAGCTCAGGGGGTTTAGGGCAGCCCCAGCATTTT.

The V gene is TRBV7-9, the J gene TRBJ1-6; D is ambiguous. This CDR3 comprises 15 residues. Germline V gene data show CDR1 as SEHNR and CDR2 as FQNEAQ (reference sequence). V was shortened by 5 bases and J by 3 bases, with 11 bases between the two germline ends. The CDR3 reads CASSPSLNYNSPLHF. The CDR3 DNA sequence: TGTGCCAGCAGCCCTTCACTGAACTATAATTCACCCCTCCACTTT.

V usage is TRBV27 and J usage is TRBJ2-3; TRBD1 or TRBD2 may be the D gene (5 bases each). V lost 4 bases and J 4 bases, leaving 15 bases between the germline ends. Germline values: CDR1 MNHEY, CDR2 SMNVEV (reference sequence). The CDR3 has 15 amino acids. The CDR3 protein is CASSYRDGLADTQYF. The CDR3 DNA is TGTGCCAGCAGTTACCGGGACGGTCTAGCAGATACGCAGTATTTT.

V is TRBV14 and J is TRBJ2-7; either TRBD1 or TRBD2 may supply D (6 bases each). V lost 3 bases and J lost 0, with 12 bases in between. The length of the CDR3 is 15 residues. Germline CDR1 reads SGHDN; CDR2 reads FVKESK. The CDR3: CASSHWGAGSYEQYF. CDR3 nucleotide sequence: TGTGCCAGCAGCCATTGGGGGGCGGGCTCCTACGAGCAGTACTTC.

The rearrangement links TRBV10-2 to TRBJ1-1, with a tentative D call TRBD1 (6 bases). V was shortened by 3 bases and J by 5 bases, with 16 bases between the two germline ends. CDR3 length: 15 amino acids. Germline-derived CDR1 and CDR2 are WSHSY and SAAADI. CDR3 bases: TGCGCCAGCAGTGACCAAGGGAGGGGGAGGACTGAAGCTTTCTTT. Protein sequence: CASSDQGRGRTEAFF.

The rearrangement links TRBV7-3 to TRBJ2-3; 14 positions agree with TRBD2. Germline lookup yields CDR1 SGHTA and CDR2 FQGTGA. V lost 2 bases to trimming and J lost 6 bases; unmatched junction nucleotides: 7. CDR3 length equals 17 residues. The CDR3 nucleotides are TGTGCCAGCAGCTTATGGACTAGCGGGGGGCTGTTGGATACGCAGTATTTT. It specifies CASSLWTSGGLLDTQYF.

This clone was detected once. The chain combines TRBV12-5 with TRBJ2-3; D is undetermined. V lost 0 bases to trimming and J lost 0 bases, with 16 bases between them. The V gene's germline CDR1 is LGHNT and CDR2 FRNRAP. This CDR3 has 18 amino acids. Here the CDR3 DNA reads TGTGCTAGTGGTTTGGTCCACCCTACCTTGGAGAGCACAGATACGCAGTATTTT. The encoded protein is CASGLVHPTLESTDTQYF.

The rearrangement links TRBV9 to TRBJ1-1; 9 nucleotides align to TRBD1. V lost 4 bases and J lost 5; bases outside the gene matches: 6. CDR3 size: 14 residues. Germline CDR1 and CDR2: SGDLS and YYNGEE. DNA of the CDR3: TGTGCCAGCAGCAACACAGGGGGCTGGACTGAAGCTTTCTTT. Encoded protein: CASSNTGGWTEAFF.